This T cell receptor beta chain was obtained from a study of T cell responses to AZD1222 COVID-19 vaccine. Measured with immunoSEQ multiplex PCR; TCRdb has only the in-frame clones, and not every one. The sample contains 120,000 to 150,000 clones, about 89% of which appear only once. Study results and caveats: Every sample of the repertoires postdated the peak T cell response. Epitopes outside B.1.351 and B.1.1.7 mutated regions reportedly drew nearly half of spike TCRs. Most donors were white British, females outnumbered males, and clonal diversity was possibly underestimated. Regions 160-218 and 743-854 dominated among vaccine-associated CD4 TCRs spanning spike.

V lost 5 bases and J 7 bases, leaving 14 bases between the germline ends. This CDR3 region has 14 residues. CDR1 is MNHEY, CDR2 SVGEGT, per germline. On this clone: Its cognate antigen is unknown.

This clonotype originated in an adult who received the MenACWY meningococcal vaccine as a control. Specimen: peripheral blood, collected 28 days after the second dose of the MenACWY control vaccine. V is TRBV6-2 or TRBV6-3 and J is TRBJ1-4, with TRBD1 as a possible D gene (6 bases). CDR3 nucleotide sequence: TGTGCCAGCAGTGGGACGGGGGCTGGTGAAAAACTGTTTTTT. Translating it yields CASSGTGAGEKLFF.